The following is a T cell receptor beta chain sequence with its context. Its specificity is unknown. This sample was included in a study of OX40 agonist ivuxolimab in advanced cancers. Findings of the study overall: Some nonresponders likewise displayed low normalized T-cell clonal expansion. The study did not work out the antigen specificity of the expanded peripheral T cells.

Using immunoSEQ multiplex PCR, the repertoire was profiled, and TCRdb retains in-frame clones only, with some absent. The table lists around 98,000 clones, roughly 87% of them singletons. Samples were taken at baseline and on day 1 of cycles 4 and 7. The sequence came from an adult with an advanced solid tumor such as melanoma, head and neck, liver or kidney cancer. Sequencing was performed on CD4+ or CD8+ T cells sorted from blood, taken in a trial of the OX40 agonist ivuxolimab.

The DNA for the CDR3 is TGTGCCAGCAGCTTAGAGGCTGATCAGCCCCAGCATTTT. This gives the protein CASSLEADQPQHF. The chain carries TRBV7-2 and TRBJ1-5; D is undetermined. The CDR3 runs 13 residues. V was pared by 1 base and J by 5 bases, with 6 bases between. The V gene's germline CDR1 is SGHTA and CDR2 FQGNSA.